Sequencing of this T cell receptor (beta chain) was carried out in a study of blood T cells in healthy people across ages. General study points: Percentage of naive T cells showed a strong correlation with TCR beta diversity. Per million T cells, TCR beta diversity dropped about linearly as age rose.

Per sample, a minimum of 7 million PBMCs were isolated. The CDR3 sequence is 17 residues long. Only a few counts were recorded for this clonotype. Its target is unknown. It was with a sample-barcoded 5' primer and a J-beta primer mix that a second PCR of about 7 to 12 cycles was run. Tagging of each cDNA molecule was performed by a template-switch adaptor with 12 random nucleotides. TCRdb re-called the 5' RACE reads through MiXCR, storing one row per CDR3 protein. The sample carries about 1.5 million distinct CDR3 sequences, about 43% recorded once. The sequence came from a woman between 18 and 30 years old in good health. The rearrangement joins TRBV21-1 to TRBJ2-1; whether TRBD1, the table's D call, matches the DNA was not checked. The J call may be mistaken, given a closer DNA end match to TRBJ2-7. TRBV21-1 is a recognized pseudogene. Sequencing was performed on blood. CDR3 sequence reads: CASSKGGTPNSYNEQYF. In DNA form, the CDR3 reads TGTGCCAGCAGCAAGGGTGGGACCCCCAACTCCTACAATGAGCAGTACTTC.